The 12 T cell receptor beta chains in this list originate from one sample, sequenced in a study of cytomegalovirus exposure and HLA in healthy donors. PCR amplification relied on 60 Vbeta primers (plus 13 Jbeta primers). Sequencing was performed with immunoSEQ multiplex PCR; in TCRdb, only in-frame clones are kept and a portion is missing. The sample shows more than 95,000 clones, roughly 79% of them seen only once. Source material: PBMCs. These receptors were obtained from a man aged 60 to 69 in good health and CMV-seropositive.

CDR3 sequence: CASDGQGAYNEQYF. CDR3 in DNA: TGTGCCAGCGACGGACAGGGGGCGTATAACGAGCAGTACTTC. The chain uses TRBV25-1 and TRBJ2-5; the match to TRBD1 covers 11 bases. The DNA end favors TRBJ2-7, so the J call may be wrong. Germline lookup yields CDR1 MGHDK and CDR2 SYGVNS. CDR3 size: 14 residues.

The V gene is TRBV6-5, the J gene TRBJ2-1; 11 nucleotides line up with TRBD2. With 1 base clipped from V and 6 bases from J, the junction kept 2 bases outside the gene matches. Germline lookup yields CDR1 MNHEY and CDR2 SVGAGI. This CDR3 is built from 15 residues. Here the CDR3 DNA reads TGTGCCAGCAGTTACTTTAGCGGGGGGGCCAATGAGCAGTTCTTC. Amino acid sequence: CASSYFSGGANEQFF.

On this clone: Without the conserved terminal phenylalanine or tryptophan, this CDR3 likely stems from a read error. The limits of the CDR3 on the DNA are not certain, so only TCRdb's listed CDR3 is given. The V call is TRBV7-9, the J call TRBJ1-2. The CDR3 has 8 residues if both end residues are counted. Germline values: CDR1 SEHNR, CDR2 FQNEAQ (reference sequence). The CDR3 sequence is CASSLKGA.

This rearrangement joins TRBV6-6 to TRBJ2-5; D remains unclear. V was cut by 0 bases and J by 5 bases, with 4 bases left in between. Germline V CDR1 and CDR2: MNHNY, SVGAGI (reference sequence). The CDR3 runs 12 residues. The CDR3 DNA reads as TGTGCCAGCAGTTACTCGAGGGAGACCCAGTACTTC. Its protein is CASSYSRETQYF.

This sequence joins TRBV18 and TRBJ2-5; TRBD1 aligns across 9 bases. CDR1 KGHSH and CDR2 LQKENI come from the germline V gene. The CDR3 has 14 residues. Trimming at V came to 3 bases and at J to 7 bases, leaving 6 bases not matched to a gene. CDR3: CASSPRDREGTQYF. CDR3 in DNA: TGTGCCAGCTCACCGCGGGACAGGGAAGGGACCCAGTACTTC. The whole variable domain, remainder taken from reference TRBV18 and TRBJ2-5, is NAGVMQNPRHLVRRRGQEARLRCSPMKGHSHVYWYRQLPEEGLKFMVYLQKENIIDESGMPKERFSAEFPKEGPSILRIQQVVRGDSAAYFCASSPRDREGTQYFGPGTRLLVL.

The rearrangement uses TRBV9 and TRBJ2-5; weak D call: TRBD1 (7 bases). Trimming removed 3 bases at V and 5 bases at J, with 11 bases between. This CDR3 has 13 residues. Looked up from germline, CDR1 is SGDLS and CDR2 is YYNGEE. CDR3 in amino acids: CASSAGGTETQYF. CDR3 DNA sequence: TGTGCCAGCAGCGCAGGGGGGACGGAGACCCAGTACTTC.

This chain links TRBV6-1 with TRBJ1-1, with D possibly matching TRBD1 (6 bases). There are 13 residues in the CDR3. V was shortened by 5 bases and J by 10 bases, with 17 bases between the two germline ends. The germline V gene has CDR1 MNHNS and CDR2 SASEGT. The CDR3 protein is CASSRDTLDRAFF. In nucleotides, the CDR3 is TGTGCCAGCAGTCGGGACACCCTTGACCGAGCTTTCTTT.

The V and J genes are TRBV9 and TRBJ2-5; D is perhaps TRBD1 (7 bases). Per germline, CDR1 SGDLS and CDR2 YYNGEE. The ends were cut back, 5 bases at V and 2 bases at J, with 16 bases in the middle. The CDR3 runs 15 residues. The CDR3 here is CASSQGGIIQETQYF. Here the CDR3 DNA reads TGTGCCAGCAGTCAGGGGGGCATAATACAAGAGACCCAGTACTTC.

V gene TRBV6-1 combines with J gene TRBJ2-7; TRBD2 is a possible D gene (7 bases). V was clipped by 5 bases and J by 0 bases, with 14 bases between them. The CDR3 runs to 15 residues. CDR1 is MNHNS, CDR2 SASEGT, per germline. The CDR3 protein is CASSREGGYSYEQYF. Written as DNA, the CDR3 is TGTGCCAGCAGTAGGGAGGGGGGCTACTCCTACGAGCAGTACTTC.

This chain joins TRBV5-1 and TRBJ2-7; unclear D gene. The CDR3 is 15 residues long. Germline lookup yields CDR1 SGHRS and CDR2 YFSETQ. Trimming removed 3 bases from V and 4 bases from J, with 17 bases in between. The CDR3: CASSSIRGTAYEQYF. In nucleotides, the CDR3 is TGCGCCAGCAGCTCAATTCGAGGAACGGCGTACGAGCAGTACTTC.

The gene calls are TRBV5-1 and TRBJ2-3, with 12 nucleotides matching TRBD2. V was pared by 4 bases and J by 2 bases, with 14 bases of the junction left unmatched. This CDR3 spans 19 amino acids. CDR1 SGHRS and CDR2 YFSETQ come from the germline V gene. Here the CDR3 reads CASSKTGPSGGAPTDTQYF. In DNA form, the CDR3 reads TGCGCCAGCAGCAAAACTGGGCCTAGCGGGGGGGCCCCCACAGATACGCAGTATTTT.

CDR3 residues: CASSLVTGEAFF. CDR3 sequence (DNA): TGTGCCAGCAGCTTAGTGACAGGTGAAGCTTTCTTT. The J gene is TRBJ1-1, the V gene TRBV11-2; perhaps TRBD1 as D (6 bases). The V end was cut by 1 base, the J end by 7 bases, with 7 bases between. The CDR3 spans 12 residues. Looked up from germline, CDR1 is SGHAT and CDR2 is FQNNGV.